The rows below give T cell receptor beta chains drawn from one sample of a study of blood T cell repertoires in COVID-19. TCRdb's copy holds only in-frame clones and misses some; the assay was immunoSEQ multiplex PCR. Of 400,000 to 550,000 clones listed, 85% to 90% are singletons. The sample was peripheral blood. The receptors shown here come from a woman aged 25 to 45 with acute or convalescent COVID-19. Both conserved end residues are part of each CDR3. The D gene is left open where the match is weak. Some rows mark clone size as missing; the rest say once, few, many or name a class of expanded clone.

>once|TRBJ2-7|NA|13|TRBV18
CASSAGQSTEQYF
TGTGCCAGCTCTGCGGGACAGTCCACCGAGCAGTACTTC
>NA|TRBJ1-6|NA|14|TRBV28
CASSFAPLNSPLHF
TGTGCCAGCAGTTTCGCGCCTCTAAATTCACCCCTCCACTTT
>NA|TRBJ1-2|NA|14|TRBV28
CASSLFLGAHGYTF
TGTGCCAGCAGTTTATTTTTGGGCGCGCATGGCTACACCTTC
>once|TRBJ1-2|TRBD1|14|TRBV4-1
CASSQGWTGGGYTF
TGCGCCAGCAGCCAAGGCTGGACAGGGGGGGGCTACACCTTC
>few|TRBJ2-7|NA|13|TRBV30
CACSLEFSYEQYF
TGTGCCTGCTCTCTGGAGTTCTCCTACGAGCAGTACTTC
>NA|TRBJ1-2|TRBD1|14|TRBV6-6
CASSYSRDSGGYTF
TGTGCCAGCAGTTACTCGAGGGACAGTGGAGGCTACACCTTC
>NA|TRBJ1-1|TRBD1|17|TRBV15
CATSRGRTGPKDTEAFF
TGTGCCACCAGCAGAGGACGGACAGGGCCAAAGGACACTGAAGCTTTCTTT
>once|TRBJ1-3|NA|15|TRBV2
CASSELAASGNTIYF
TGTGCCAGCAGTGAATTGGCGGCTTCTGGAAACACCATATATTTT
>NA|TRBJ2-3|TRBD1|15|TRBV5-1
CASSFGDRYTDTQYF
TGCGCCAGCAGCTTTGGGGACAGATACACAGATACGCAGTATTTT
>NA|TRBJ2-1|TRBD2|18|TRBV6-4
CASSKTDMGLAGHNEQFF
TGTGCCAGCAGTAAAACCGACATGGGACTAGCTGGCCACAATGAGCAGTTCTTC
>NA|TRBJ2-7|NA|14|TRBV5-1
CASSLEGSSYEQYF
TGCGCCAGCAGCTTGGAAGGGAGCTCCTACGAGCAGTACTTC
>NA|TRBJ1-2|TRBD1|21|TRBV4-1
CASSQSSIREQGAKYRYGYTF
TGCGCCAGTAGCCAATCATCAATACGCGAGCAGGGGGCAAAATATCGCTATGGCTACACCTTC
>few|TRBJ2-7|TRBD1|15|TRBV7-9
CASSSGTGISNEQYF
TGTGCCAGCAGCTCCGGGACAGGGATTTCCAACGAGCAGTACTTC
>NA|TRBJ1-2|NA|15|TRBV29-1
CSVEEGLAEDYGYTF
TGCAGCGTTGAAGAAGGTTTGGCAGAGGACTATGGCTACACCTTC
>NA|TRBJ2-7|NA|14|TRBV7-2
CASSLFQGTYEQYF
TGTGCCAGCAGCTTATTCCAGGGGACCTACGAGCAGTACTTC
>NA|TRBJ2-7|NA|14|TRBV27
CASSLDTAGFEQYF
TGTGCCAGCAGTTTAGACACGGCAGGGTTCGAGCAGTACTTC
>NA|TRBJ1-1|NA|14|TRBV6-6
CASSYSASNTEAFF
TGTGCCAGCAGTTACTCAGCATCGAACACTGAAGCTTTCTTT
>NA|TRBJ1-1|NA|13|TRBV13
CASSYSQNTEAFF
TGTGCCAGCAGCTATAGCCAAAACACTGAAGCTTTCTTT
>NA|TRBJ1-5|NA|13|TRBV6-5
CASIRDKYQPQHF
TGTGCCAGCATCAGGGACAAGTATCAGCCCCAGCATTTT
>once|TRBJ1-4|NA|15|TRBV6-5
CASTRWGQTNEKLFF
TGTGCCAGCACCCGATGGGGACAAACTAATGAAAAACTGTTTTTT
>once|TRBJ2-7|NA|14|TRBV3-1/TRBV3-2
CASSIGQRGYEQYF
TGTGCCAGCAGCATCGGACAGCGAGGCTACGAGCAGTACTTC
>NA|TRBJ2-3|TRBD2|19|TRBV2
CASSEEVGLAGTGTDTQYF
TGTGCCAGCAGTGAAGAGGTTGGTCTAGCGGGAACCGGCACAGATACGCAGTATTTT
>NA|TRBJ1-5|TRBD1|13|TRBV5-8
CASSPDRNQPQHF
TGTGCCAGCAGCCCGGACAGGAATCAGCCCCAGCATTTT
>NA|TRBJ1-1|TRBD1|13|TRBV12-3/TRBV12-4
CASRTGTNTEAFF
TGTGCCAGCAGGACAGGGACGAACACTGAAGCTTTCTTT
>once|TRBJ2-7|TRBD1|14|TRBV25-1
CASPRDRGFYEQYF
TGTGCCAGTCCCCGGGACAGGGGATTCTACGAGCAGTACTTC
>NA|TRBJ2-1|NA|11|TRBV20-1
CSARSRGEQFF
TGCAGTGCTAGGTCCCGGGGTGAGCAGTTCTTC
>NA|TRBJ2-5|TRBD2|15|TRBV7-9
CASSSTSGRQETQYF
TGTGCCAGCAGCTCAACTAGCGGGAGACAAGAGACCCAGTACTTC
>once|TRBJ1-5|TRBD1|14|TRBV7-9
CASSRTGGGEPQHF
TGTGCCAGCAGCCGTACAGGGGGCGGCGAGCCCCAGCATTTT
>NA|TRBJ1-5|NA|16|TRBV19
CASSWGTLNSNQPQHF
TGTGCCAGTAGTTGGGGGACACTTAATAGCAATCAGCCCCAGCATTTT
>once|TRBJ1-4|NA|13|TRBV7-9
CASSRNSNEKLFF
TGTGCCAGCAGCCGCAACAGTAATGAAAAACTGTTTTTT
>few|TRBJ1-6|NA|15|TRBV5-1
CASSFRQGSDSPLHF
TGCGCCAGCAGCTTCCGGCAGGGCTCCGATTCACCCCTCCACTTT
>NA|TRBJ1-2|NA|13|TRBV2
CATERRGLYGYTF
TGTGCCACCGAAAGGAGGGGACTATATGGCTACACCTTC
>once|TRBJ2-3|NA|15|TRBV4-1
CASSQALLRTDTQYF
TGCGCCAGCAGCCAAGCGCTACTTCGAACAGATACGCAGTATTTT
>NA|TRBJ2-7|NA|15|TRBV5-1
CASSFSPGVSYEQYF
TGCGCCAGCAGCTTTTCCCCAGGCGTTTCCTACGAGCAGTACTTC
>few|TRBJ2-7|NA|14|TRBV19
CASSNMAGVSEQYF
TGTGCCAGTAGTAACATGGCAGGGGTGTCCGAGCAGTACTTC
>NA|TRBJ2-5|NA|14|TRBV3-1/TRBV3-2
CASGQTSRGGTQYF
TGTGCCAGCGGGCAGACTAGTCGCGGAGGGACCCAGTACTTC
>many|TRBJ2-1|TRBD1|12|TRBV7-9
CASSERQGEQFF
TGTGCCAGCAGCGAGAGACAGGGTGAGCAGTTCTTC
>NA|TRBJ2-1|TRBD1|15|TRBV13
CASSSRDRDYNEQFF
TGTGCCAGCAGCTCCCGGGACAGGGATTACAATGAGCAGTTCTTC
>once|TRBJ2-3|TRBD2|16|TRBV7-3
CASSLIPSGGTDTQYF
TGTGCCAGCAGCTTAATTCCTAGCGGGGGCACAGATACGCAGTATTTT
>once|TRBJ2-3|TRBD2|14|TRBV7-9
CASEAGDYTDTQYF
TGTGCCAGCGAAGCGGGGGACTACACAGATACGCAGTATTTT
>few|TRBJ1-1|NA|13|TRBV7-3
CASSLSQDTEAFF
TGTGCCAGCAGCTTATCGCAGGACACTGAAGCTTTCTTT
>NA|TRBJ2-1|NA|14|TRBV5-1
CASSLSGLYNEQFF
TGCGCCAGCAGCTTGAGCGGGTTGTACAATGAGCAGTTCTTC
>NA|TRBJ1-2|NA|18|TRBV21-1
CASSKKGDRGKANYGYTF
TGTGCCAGCAGCAAAAAGGGGGACAGGGGAAAAGCTAACTATGGCTACACCTTC
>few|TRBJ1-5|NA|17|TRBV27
CASSEQWRLDRGQPQHF
TGTGCCAGCAGTGAACAGTGGCGATTGGATCGTGGTCAGCCCCAGCATTTT
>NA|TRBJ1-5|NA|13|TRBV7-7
CASSLNRDQPQHF
TGTGCCAGCAGCTTGAACAGGGATCAGCCCCAGCATTTT
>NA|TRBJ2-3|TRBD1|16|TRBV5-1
CASSYGQGRSTDTQYF
TGCGCCAGCAGCTATGGACAGGGCAGGTCAACAGATACGCAGTATTTT
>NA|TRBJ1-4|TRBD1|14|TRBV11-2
CASSSDRLNEKLFF
TGTGCCAGCAGCTCGGACAGGCTTAATGAAAAACTGTTTTTT
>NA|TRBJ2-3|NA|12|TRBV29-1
CSGTAGTDTQYF
TGCAGCGGGACAGCCGGCACAGATACGCAGTATTTT
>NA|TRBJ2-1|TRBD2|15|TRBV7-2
CASSLSWGGGYEQFF
TGTGCCAGCAGCTTAAGTTGGGGCGGGGGGTATGAGCAGTTCTTC
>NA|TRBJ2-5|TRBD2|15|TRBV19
CASSISHGGAGTQYF
TGTGCCAGTAGTATATCCCACGGGGGGGCCGGGACCCAGTACTTC
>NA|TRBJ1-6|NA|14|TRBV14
CASSQRGLDSPLHF
TGTGCCAGCAGCCAAAGGGGGTTAGATTCACCCCTCCACTTT
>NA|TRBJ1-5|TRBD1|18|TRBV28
CASSLTRWGQGGDQPQHF
TGTGCCAGCAGTTTAACTCGGTGGGGACAGGGAGGCGATCAGCCCCAGCATTTT
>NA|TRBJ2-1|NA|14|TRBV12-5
CASGLVRDKSSEFF
TGTGCTAGTGGTTTGGTCCGGGACAAATCCTCGGAGTTCTTC
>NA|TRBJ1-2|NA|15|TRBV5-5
CASSLETNGYSGYTF
TGTGCCAGCAGCTTGGAGACTAACGGCTACTCTGGCTACACCTTC
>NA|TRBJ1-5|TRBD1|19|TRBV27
CASSSRTGYGKYSNQPQHF
TGTGCCAGCAGTTCCCGGACAGGATACGGTAAATATAGCAATCAGCCCCAGCATTTT
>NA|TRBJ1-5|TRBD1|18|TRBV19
CASRGRDRGLDSNQPQHF
TGTGCCAGTAGAGGAAGGGACAGGGGTTTGGATAGCAATCAGCCCCAGCATTTT
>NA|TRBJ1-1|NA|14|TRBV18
CASSIFEVNTEAFF
TGTGCCAGCTCCATATTTGAGGTGAACACTGAAGCTTTCTTT
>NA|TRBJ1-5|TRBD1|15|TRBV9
CASSAGQYINQPQHF
TGTGCCAGCAGCGCGGGACAGTATATCAATCAGCCCCAGCATTTT
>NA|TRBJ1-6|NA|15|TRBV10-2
CASRTTQGGNSPLHF
TGCGCCAGCAGGACTACCCAGGGAGGGAATTCACCCCTCCACTTT
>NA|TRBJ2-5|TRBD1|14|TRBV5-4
CASSSGQLQETQYF
TGTGCCAGCAGTTCGGGACAGTTACAAGAGACCCAGTACTTC